This TCR beta chain was observed in a study of blood T cell repertoires in COVID-19. On the study more broadly: Spain, Italy and the United States supplied samples that represented acute and convalescent COVID-19. The analysed material was cDNA or gDNA that came from T cells, B-cell-depleted T cells, or PBMCs.

In the original analysis: It was from reference gene primer amplification that nucleated cell counts were estimated. Measured with immunoSEQ multiplex PCR; TCRdb has only the in-frame clones, and not every one. V and J calls and clone size follow that table, whereas D and trimming were derived from the DNA. The table shows 70,000 to 95,000 clones, with more than 80% occurring only once. Germline assignment: CDR1 MRHNA and CDR2 SNTAGT. The CDR3 extends over 15 amino acids. V shed 4 bases, J shed 3 bases, and the junction held 1 base outside the gene matches. The chain combines TRBV6-4 with TRBJ1-5; 12 bases agree with TRBD1. Material: peripheral blood. The clonotype was recovered from a human donor in a cohort sampled during active COVID-19. CDR3 bases: TGTGCCAGCAGTGGGGACAGGGGGCTCAATCAGCCCCAGCATTTT. It encodes CASSGDRGLNQPQHF.